Listed below are T cell receptor beta chains from one sample, sequenced in a study of blood T cell repertoires in COVID-19. Data came from immunoSEQ multiplex PCR; TCRdb stores just in-frame clones and leaves some out. Seen here are a few hundred thousand clones, more than 80% observed once, and the top ten hold 0.9% to 1.1%. What was sequenced was PBMCs or T cells enriched from blood (not recorded which). The source is a man aged 18 to 29 who had recovered from COVID-19. CDR3s include the opening cysteine and the closing phenylalanine or tryptophan. The D gene is left open where the match is weak. Clone size is shown for a subset of rows, as once, few, many or a class of expanded clone.

J gene,V gene,clone size,D gene,CDR3 protein,CDR3 DNA
TRBJ2-1,TRBV30,.,.,CAWSGSRDSYNEQFF,TGTGCCTGGAGTGGTTCGAGGGATTCGTACAATGAGCAGTTCTTC
TRBJ2-7,TRBV2,.,TRBD2,CASRLAESYEQYF,TGTGCCAGCAGACTAGCGGAATCCTACGAGCAGTACTTC
TRBJ1-5,TRBV6-5,.,.,CAISRGGSNQPQHF,TGTGCCATCTCGAGAGGTGGGAGCAATCAGCCCCAGCATTTT
TRBJ1-2,TRBV4-1,once,TRBD1,CASSQEVDRGYYGYTF,TGCGCCAGCAGCCAAGAAGTAGACAGGGGGTACTATGGCTACACCTTC
TRBJ1-4,TRBV2,.,.,CASIPTGSTNEKLFF,TGTGCCAGCATTCCAACAGGATCCACTAATGAAAAACTGTTTTTT
TRBJ1-5,TRBV6-2/TRBV6-3,.,.,CASSPSTGWQPQHF,TGTGCCAGCAGCCCCAGTACAGGGTGGCAGCCCCAGCATTTT
TRBJ2-7,TRBV30,.,.,CAWRSGLNEQYF,TGTGCCTGGAGATCAGGACTGAACGAGCAGTACTTC
TRBJ1-1,TRBV19,.,.,CASTPGFKAFF,TGTGCCAGTACTCCCGGGTTCAAAGCTTTCTTT
TRBJ1-1,TRBV5-4,.,TRBD1,CASSFAGGTEAFF,TGTGCCAGCAGCTTCGCAGGGGGGACTGAAGCTTTCTTT
TRBJ2-1,TRBV10-3,.,TRBD2,CATSSPGLAGGGEQFF,TGTGCCACCTCCTCGCCGGGACTAGCGGGAGGTGGGGAGCAGTTCTTC
TRBJ2-2,TRBV24-1,.,.,CATSDLANTGELFF,TGTGCCACCAGTGATCTAGCGAACACCGGGGAGCTGTTTTTT
TRBJ1-1,TRBV7-2,.,.,CASSLAGVNTEAFF,TGTGCCAGCAGCTTAGCAGGAGTGAACACTGAAGCTTTCTTT
TRBJ2-5,TRBV19,.,.,CASSISPKKTQYF,TGTGCCAGTAGTATTAGCCCGAAGAAGACCCAGTACTTC
TRBJ2-7,TRBV9,.,.,CASSVDGQLTYEQYF,TGTGCCAGCAGCGTAGATGGACAGCTCACCTACGAGCAGTACTTC
TRBJ1-4,TRBV11-1,.,.,CASSLQENEKLFF,TGTGCCAGCAGCCTACAGGAAAATGAAAAACTGTTTTTT
TRBJ1-2,TRBV18,.,TRBD1,CASSATGAADYGYTF,TGTGCCAGCTCAGCTACAGGGGCAGCGGACTATGGCTACACCTTC
TRBJ2-1,TRBV28,.,.,CASSPLGGVYNEQFF,TGTGCCAGCAGTCCCCTAGGGGGGGTCTACAATGAGCAGTTCTTC
TRBJ2-1,TRBV2,.,TRBD1,CASSRTGDYNEQFF,TGTGCCAGCAGTCGTACAGGGGACTACAATGAGCAGTTCTTC
TRBJ2-1,TRBV3-1/TRBV3-2,once,.,CASGTPDLDEQFF,TGTGCCAGCGGCACACCTGATCTGGATGAGCAGTTCTTC
TRBJ1-6,TRBV3-1/TRBV3-2,.,TRBD1,CASSQTSTGVVWNSPLHF,TGTGCCAGCAGCCAAACCTCGACAGGGGTTGTTTGGAATTCACCCCTCCACTTT
TRBJ2-7,TRBV27,once,TRBD1,CASSLSGQGAYEQYF,TGTGCCAGCAGTTTATCCGGGCAGGGGGCCTACGAGCAGTACTTC
TRBJ2-7,TRBV4-1,.,.,CASSQAHYEQYF,TGCGCCAGCAGCCAAGCCCATTACGAGCAGTACTTC
TRBJ1-6,TRBV7-9,.,.,CAGARSSYNSPLHF,TGTGCCGGGGCTCGGAGCTCCTATAATTCACCCCTCCACTTT
TRBJ1-3,TRBV10-3,.,TRBD1,CAITDRVVVSGNTIYF,TGTGCCATCACGGACAGGGTGGTTGTTTCTGGAAACACCATATATTTT
TRBJ1-2,TRBV2,.,TRBD1,CASSEDRGGGYTF,TGTGCCAGCAGTGAAGACAGGGGAGGTGGCTACACCTTC